The 27 T cell receptor beta chains below all came from one sample that was sequenced in a study of blood T cell repertoires in COVID-19. Sequenced by immunoSEQ multiplex PCR; TCRdb stores in-frame clones only, minus some. Of 320,000 or so clones listed, around 86% are singletons. Specimen: PBMCs or T cells enriched from blood (not recorded which). The receptors shown here come from a man between 60 and 70 years old who had recovered from COVID-19.

V gene TRBV28 combines with J gene TRBJ2-5; 9 bases line up with TRBD1. The CDR3 length is 13 residues. Germline CDR1 is MDHEN and CDR2 is SYDVKM. V dropped 8 bases and J dropped 4; count of bases not matched to a gene: 5. CDR3 DNA sequence: TGTGCCAGCGAACGGACAGGGGCAGAGACCCAGTACTTC. This sequence encodes CASERTGAETQYF. Full variable domain (rest looked up from reference TRBV28 and TRBJ2-5): DVKVTQSSRYLVKRTGEKVFLECVQDMDHENMFWYRQDPGLGLRLIYFSYDVKMKEKGDIPEGYSVSREKKERFSLILESASTNQTSMYLCASERTGAETQYFGPGTRLLVL.

CDR3 sequence reads: CASSPDFWGQPQHF. CDR3 sequence (DNA): TGTGCCAGCAGCCCGGACTTCTGGGGACAGCCCCAGCATTTT. The chain has TRBV3-1 (or the pseudogene TRBV3-2) and TRBJ1-5; D unclear. The germline V gene has CDR1 LGHDT and CDR2 YNNKEL (reference sequence). The CDR3 totals 14 residues. Between the trimmed V and J ends, which lost 4 bases and 7 bases, there was a span of 14 bases.

The rearrangement joins TRBV7-2 to TRBJ2-3; 8 nucleotides line up with TRBD1. Trimming at V came to 1 base and at J to 5 bases, leaving 8 bases not matched to a gene. This CDR3 contains 16 residues. The germline gives CDR1 SGHTA, CDR2 FQGNSA. The CDR3 bases are TGTGCCAGCAGCTTAGACTTTGGACAGGGAGTAGATACGCAGTATTTT. This codes for CASSLDFGQGVDTQYF.

In regard to this clone: Distinct nucleotide sequences in the sample also encode this CDR3. CDR3 amino acids: CASSPSLYEQYF. CDR3 nucleotide sequence: TGTGCCAGCTCACCTTCCCTCTACGAGCAGTACTTC. The chain couples TRBV18 to TRBJ2-7; D is uncertain. This CDR3 region has 12 residues. The germline V and J ends were trimmed by 3 bases and 3 bases, with 6 bases remaining between them. The V gene's germline CDR1 is KGHSH and CDR2 LQKENI.

CDR3 protein: CASSLAGRSTDTQYF. CDR3 DNA sequence: TGTGCCAGCAGCTTGGCGGGACGAAGCACAGATACGCAGTATTTT. This chain connects TRBV11-2 to TRBJ2-3, with D perhaps TRBD2 (6 bases). The CDR3 spans 15 residues. From germline, CDR1 is SGHAT and CDR2 FQNNGV. With 3 bases removed from V and 0 bases from J, the gap between germline ends came to 10 bases. The variable domain in full, with the rest retrieved from reference TRBV11-2 and TRBJ2-3, is EAGVAQSPRYKIIEKRQSVAFWCNPISGHATLYWYQQILGQGPKLLIQFQNNGVVDDSQLPKDRFSAERLKGVDSTLKIQPAKLEDSAVYLCASSLAGRSTDTQYFGPGTRLTVL.

V gene TRBV5-1 combines with J gene TRBJ1-1; D possibly corresponds to TRBD1 (6 bases). The CDR3 runs 14 residues. The ends were cut back, 4 bases at V and 2 bases at J, with 12 bases in the middle. Germline V gene lookup returns CDR1 SGHRS and CDR2 YFSETQ. In DNA form, the CDR3 reads TGCGCCAGCAGCCCCCGGACAGACAACACTGAAGCTTTCTTT. As protein: CASSPRTDNTEAFF.

The genes are TRBV5-5 and TRBJ1-2; the D is unclear. From germline, CDR1 is SGHKS and CDR2 YYEKEE (reference sequence). V was pared by 4 bases and J by 2 bases, with 9 bases between. The CDR3 is 13 residues long. The CDR3 spells CASSVGVNYGYTF. DNA of the CDR3: TGTGCCAGCAGCGTCGGTGTCAACTATGGCTACACCTTC.

The chain couples TRBV18 to TRBJ1-2; D uncertain. This CDR3 region has 14 residues. CDR1 KGHSH and CDR2 LQKENI come from the germline V gene. V lost 3 bases and J lost 3, with 11 bases in between. CDR3 loop: CASSPALADYGYTF. CDR3 nucleotide sequence: TGTGCCAGCTCACCGGCACTGGCGGACTATGGCTACACCTTC. The entire variable domain, with the rest obtained from reference TRBV18 and TRBJ1-2, is as follows: NAGVMQNPRHLVRRRGQEARLRCSPMKGHSHVYWYRQLPEEGLKFMVYLQKENIIDESGMPKERFSAEFPKEGPSILRIQQVVRGDSAAYFCASSPALADYGYTFGSGTRLTVV.

The chain combines TRBV5-1 with TRBJ2-1; 7 nucleotides match TRBD2. V shed 3 bases and J 4 bases; nucleotides not matched to a gene: 19. This CDR3 contains 19 residues. The germline CDR1 and CDR2 sequences are SGHRS and YFSETQ. CDR3 sequence reads: CASSSEGGPSGSLYNEQFF. The DNA for the CDR3 is TGCGCCAGCAGCTCCGAGGGAGGGCCGTCGGGTTCTCTATACAATGAGCAGTTCTTC.

The V call is TRBV6-5, the J call TRBJ1-5, with 8 nucleotides matching TRBD1. V dropped 9 bases and J dropped 6; count of bases not matched to a gene: 10. This CDR3 has 14 amino acids. The germline gives CDR1 MNHEY, CDR2 SVGAGI. This chain's CDR3 is CARDEDRGGQPQHF. Here the CDR3 DNA reads TGTGCCAGGGACGAAGACAGGGGTGGTCAGCCCCAGCATTTT.

The rearrangement links TRBV5-5 to TRBJ1-2; no clear D gene. This CDR3 region has 15 residues. Germline-derived CDR1 and CDR2 are SGHKS and YYEKEE (reference sequence). Between the trimmed V and J ends, which lost 5 bases and 3 bases, there was a span of 17 bases. The CDR3 coding sequence is TGTGCCAGCAGAAACGACTCATACTACCACTATGGCTACACCTTC. Amino acids: CASRNDSYYHYGYTF.

The chain joins TRBV7-2 to TRBJ2-3; 8 nucleotides line up with TRBD1. Germline CDR1 is SGHTA and CDR2 is FQGNSA. The CDR3 extends over 17 amino acids. V gave up 2 bases and J gave up 5 bases; unmatched junction bases: 12. Here the CDR3 DNA reads TGTGCCAGCAGCTTAAACCCCCCAGGGGGCGGCGGAGATACGCAGTATTTT. This sequence encodes CASSLNPPGGGGDTQYF. Complete variable domain (other parts from reference TRBV7-2 and TRBJ2-3): GAGVSQSPSNKVTEKGKDVELRCDPISGHTALYWYRQSLGQGLEFLIYFQGNSAPDKSGLPSDRFSAERTGGSVSTLTIQRTQQEDSAVYLCASSLNPPGGGGDTQYFGPGTRLTVL.

The chain joins TRBV5-4 to TRBJ2-6, with 7 bases aligning to TRBD2. Per the germline V gene, CDR1 is SGHNT and CDR2 is YYREEE (reference sequence). With V trimmed by 4 bases and J by 8 bases, 9 bases remained unmatched. This CDR3 has 15 residues. The CDR3 loop is CASSPGGGVTNVLTF. DNA for the CDR3: TGTGCCAGCAGCCCTGGGGGAGGGGTAACCAACGTCCTGACTTTC.

The rearrangement joins TRBV7-9 to TRBJ1-2; 7 bases agree with TRBD1. Per germline, CDR1 SEHNR and CDR2 FQNEAQ (reference sequence). The CDR3 runs 14 residues. J lost 3 bases, V lost 0 bases, and 1 base had no gene match. As DNA, the CDR3 is TGTGCCAGCAGCTTAGCCAGGGGGGACTATGGCTACACCTTC. Protein product: CASSLARGDYGYTF. The entire variable domain, with the rest obtained from reference TRBV7-9 and TRBJ1-2, is as follows: DTGVSQNPRHKITKRGQNVTFRCDPISEHNRLYWYRQTLGQGPEFLTYFQNEAQLEKSRLLSDRFSAERPKGSFSTLEIQRTEQGDSAMYLCASSLARGDYGYTFGSGTRLTVV.

The table lists this clone with a count of one. The chain has TRBV18 and TRBJ2-3, with 7 nucleotides matching TRBD2. Per germline, CDR1 KGHSH and CDR2 LQKENI. The CDR3 sequence is 15 residues long. After removal of 3 bases from V and 3 bases from J, the junction contained 6 bases not matched to a gene. CDR3 residues: CASSPQRGTTDTQYF. CDR3 DNA: TGTGCCAGCTCACCGCAGCGGGGAACGACAGATACGCAGTATTTT.

This chain connects TRBV5-6 to TRBJ2-1; 9 nucleotides align to TRBD2. With V trimmed by 4 bases and J by 0 bases, 11 bases remained unmatched. Germline assignment: CDR1 SGHDT and CDR2 YYEEEE. CDR3 length: 18 residues. CDR3 in amino acids: CASSQSGRSFSSYNEQFF. CDR3 coding DNA: TGTGCCAGCAGCCAGAGCGGGAGGTCTTTTAGCTCCTACAATGAGCAGTTCTTC.

This chain uses TRBV28 with TRBJ1-2, with 7 bases that match TRBD1. V lost 6 bases and J lost 1; bases outside the gene matches: 14. The CDR3 spans 17 residues. The V gene's germline CDR1 is MDHEN and CDR2 SYDVKM. The CDR3 is CASSSSGTASINYGYTF. DNA for the CDR3: TGTGCCAGCAGCAGTTCCGGGACAGCGTCGATTAACTATGGCTACACCTTC.

Here the CDR3 reads CASSASTGFYGYTF. CDR3 coding DNA: TGTGCCAGCAGCGCCTCGACAGGATTCTATGGCTACACCTTC. The chain employs TRBV9 and TRBJ1-2; the D gene is possibly TRBD1 (6 bases). Trimming took 3 bases from V and 4 from J, leaving 13 bases between them. The CDR3 totals 14 residues. Germline CDR1 SGDLS, CDR2 YYNGEE.

This clone was detected a few times. Other nucleotide sequences from this sample produce the same CDR3. The chain has TRBV25-1 and TRBJ1-2; no reliable D call. Trimming took 0 bases from V and 1 from J, leaving 6 bases between them. CDR3 length: 14 residues. Germline CDR1 and CDR2: MGHDK and SYGVNS. The CDR3 protein is CASSEYHGNYGYTF. CDR3 DNA sequence: TGTGCCAGCAGTGAATACCACGGTAACTATGGCTACACCTTC.

The genes are TRBV5-1 and TRBJ1-6; D is uncertain. CDR1 and CDR2 from the germline V gene are SGHRS and YFSETQ. V was shortened by 4 bases and J by 2 bases, with 16 bases between the two germline ends. The CDR3 spans 17 residues. CDR3 amino acids: CASSRDITQPYNSPLHF. The CDR3 region has the DNA TGCGCCAGCAGCCGAGACATCACCCAACCCTATAATTCACCCCTCCACTTT.

In this sample, this clone turned up once. The chain links TRBV28 to TRBJ1-5; 7 nucleotides align to TRBD1. V dropped 7 bases and J dropped 5; count of bases not matched to a gene: 14. Germline V lookup: CDR1 MDHEN, CDR2 SYDVKM. The CDR3 sequence is 16 residues long. The chain's CDR3 is CASIPAGRGEYQPQHF. CDR3 sequence (DNA): TGTGCCAGCATTCCGGCGGGCAGGGGGGAGTATCAGCCCCAGCATTTT.

Of note for this clone: Sequence at one end of the junction differs from germline and may be a read error. The rearrangement joins TRBV11-2 to TRBJ1-1; D remains unclear. Germline CDR1 and CDR2: SGHAT and FQNNGV. There are 15 residues in the CDR3. CDR3 in amino acids: CASSLLAKTGYFSVF. The CDR3, as DNA: TGTGCCAGCAGCTTGCTAGCAAAAACGGGATATTTTTCCGTCTTT.

V and J are TRBV5-1 and TRBJ1-5; perhaps TRBD1 as D (6 bases). V shed 4 bases and J shed 3 bases, with 11 bases lying between them. The germline gives CDR1 SGHRS, CDR2 YFSETQ. The CDR3 has 14 residues. The CDR3 sequence: CASSPGQPNQPQHF. The CDR3 coding sequence is TGCGCCAGCAGCCCAGGACAGCCCAATCAGCCCCAGCATTTT.

On this clone itself: An end of the junction does not agree with germline; a read error may underlie this. V gene TRBV24-1 combines with J gene TRBJ2-7, with 8 bases identical to TRBD1. The CDR3 has 16 amino acids. Germline assignment: CDR1 KGHDR and CDR2 SFDVKD. The CDR3 is CATSASTGTGSFEQYF. CDR3 DNA sequence: TGTGCCACCAGTGCATCGACCGGGACAGGCTCCTTCGAGCAGTACTTC.

The chain recombines TRBV28 with TRBJ2-1, with 10 bases that match TRBD2. V lost 3 bases and J lost 4; bases outside the gene matches: 6. CDR3 size: 16 residues. Per the germline V gene, CDR1 is MDHEN and CDR2 is SYDVKM. As DNA, the CDR3 is TGTGCCAGCAGTTTTACTAGCGGGATCTCGTACAATGAGCAGTTCTTC. Encoded protein: CASSFTSGISYNEQFF.

On this clone itself: Other DNA sequences within the sample encode an identical CDR3. V usage is TRBV5-3 and J usage is TRBJ2-7; 8 positions match TRBD2. TRBV5-3 carries the ORF label, with uncertain function. J was trimmed by 4 bases and V by 3 bases; bases with no gene match: 12. The CDR3 contains 16 residues. The CDR3 coding sequence is TGTGCCAGAAGCTATGGAAGGGGCGGGAGGTCTTACGAGCAGTACTTC. Protein: CARSYGRGGRSYEQYF.

This chain links TRBV4-1 with TRBJ2-2; 8 nucleotides agree with TRBD2. CDR1 and CDR2 (germline): MGHRA, YSYEKL. Unmatched junction bases numbered 8, after V lost 2 bases and J lost 6 bases. The length of the CDR3 is 16 residues. The CDR3 loop reads CASSQPGLVIAGELFF. CDR3 nucleotides: TGCGCCAGCAGCCAACCGGGACTAGTAATAGCCGGGGAGCTGTTTTTT.